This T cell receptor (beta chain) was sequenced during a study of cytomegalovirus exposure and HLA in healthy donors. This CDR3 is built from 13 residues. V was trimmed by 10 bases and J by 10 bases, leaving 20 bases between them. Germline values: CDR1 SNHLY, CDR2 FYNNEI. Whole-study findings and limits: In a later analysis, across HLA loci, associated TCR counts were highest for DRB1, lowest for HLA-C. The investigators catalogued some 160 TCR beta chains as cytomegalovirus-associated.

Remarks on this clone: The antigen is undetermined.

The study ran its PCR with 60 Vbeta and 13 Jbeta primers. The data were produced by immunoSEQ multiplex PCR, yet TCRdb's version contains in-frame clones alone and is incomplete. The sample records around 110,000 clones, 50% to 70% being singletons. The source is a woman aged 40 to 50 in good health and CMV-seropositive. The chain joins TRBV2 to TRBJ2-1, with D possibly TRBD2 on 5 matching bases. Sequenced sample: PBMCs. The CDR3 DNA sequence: TGTGCCATCTCGCCGGGAAGGAGAGCCGAGCAGTTCTTC. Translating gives CAISPGRRAEQFF. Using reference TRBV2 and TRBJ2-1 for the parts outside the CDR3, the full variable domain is EPEVTQTPSHQVTQMGQEVILRCVPISNHLYFYWYRQILGQKVEFLVSFYNNEISEKSEIFDDQFSVERPDGSNFTLKIRSTKLEDSAMYFCAISPGRRAEQFFGPGTRLTVL.